This T cell receptor beta chain was identified in a study of blood T cell repertoires in COVID-19. Authors' analysis steps: Estimation of nucleated cell counts was performed using reference gene primer amplification. The repertoire was sequenced with immunoSEQ multiplex PCR; TCRdb's copy has only in-frame clones and lacks some. V and J calls and clone size are given by that table; D and trimming were obtained from the DNA. This sample has fewer than 350,000 clones; approximately 83% occur once, and the top ten carry roughly 1.9%. The CDR3 is 16 residues long. Germline V gene data show CDR1 as LGHDT and CDR2 as YNNKEL (reference sequence). V was shortened by 3 bases and J by 2 bases, with 16 bases between the two germline ends.

The TCR was taken from a woman aged 30 to 39 who had recovered from COVID-19. Material: peripheral blood. The chain recombines TRBV3-1 (or the pseudogene TRBV3-2) with TRBJ1-2; D is perhaps TRBD1 (5 bases). CDR3 amino acids: CASSHRRGRGNYGYTF. CDR3 sequence (DNA): TGTGCCAGCAGCCACCGAAGAGGGCGGGGGAACTATGGCTACACCTTC.